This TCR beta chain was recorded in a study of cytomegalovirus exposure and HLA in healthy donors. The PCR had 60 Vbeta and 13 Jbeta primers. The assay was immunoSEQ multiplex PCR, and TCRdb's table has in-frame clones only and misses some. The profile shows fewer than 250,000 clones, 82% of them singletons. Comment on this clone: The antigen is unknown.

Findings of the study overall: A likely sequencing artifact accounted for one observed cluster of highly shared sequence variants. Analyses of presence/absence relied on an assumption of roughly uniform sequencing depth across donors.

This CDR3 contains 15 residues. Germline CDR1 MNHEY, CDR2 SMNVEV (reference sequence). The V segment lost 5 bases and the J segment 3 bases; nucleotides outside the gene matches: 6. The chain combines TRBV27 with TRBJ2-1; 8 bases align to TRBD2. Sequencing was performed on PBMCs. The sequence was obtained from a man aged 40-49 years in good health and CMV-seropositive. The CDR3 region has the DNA TGTGCCAGCAGTAATGGACTAGCCTACTACAATGAGCAGTTCTTC. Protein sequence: CASSNGLAYYNEQFF.